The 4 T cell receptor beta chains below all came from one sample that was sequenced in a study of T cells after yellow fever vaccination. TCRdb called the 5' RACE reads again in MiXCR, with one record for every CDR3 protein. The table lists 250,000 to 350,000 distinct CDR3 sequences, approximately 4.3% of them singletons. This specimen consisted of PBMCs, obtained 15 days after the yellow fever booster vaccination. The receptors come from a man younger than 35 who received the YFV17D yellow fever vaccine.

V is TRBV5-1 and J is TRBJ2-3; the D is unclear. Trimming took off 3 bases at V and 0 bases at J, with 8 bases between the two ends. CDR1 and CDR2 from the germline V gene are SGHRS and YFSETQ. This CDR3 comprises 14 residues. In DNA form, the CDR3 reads TGCGCCAGCAGCTCCTTGACAAGCACAGATACGCAGTATTTT. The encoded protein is CASSSLTSTDTQYF.

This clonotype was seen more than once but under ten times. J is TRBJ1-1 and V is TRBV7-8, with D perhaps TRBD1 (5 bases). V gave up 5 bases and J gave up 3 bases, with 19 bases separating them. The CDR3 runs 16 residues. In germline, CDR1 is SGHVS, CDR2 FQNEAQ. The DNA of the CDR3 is TGTGCCAGCAGCCCTCCCGGATTGGGGGGGGACACTGAAGCTTTCTTT. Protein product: CASSPPGLGGDTEAFF.

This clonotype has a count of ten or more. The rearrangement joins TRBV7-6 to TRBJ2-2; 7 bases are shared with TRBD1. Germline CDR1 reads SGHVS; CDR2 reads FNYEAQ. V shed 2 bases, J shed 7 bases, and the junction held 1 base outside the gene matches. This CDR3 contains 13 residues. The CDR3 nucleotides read TGTGCCAGCAGCTTACAGGGGGACGGGGAGCTGTTTTTT. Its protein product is CASSLQGDGELFF.

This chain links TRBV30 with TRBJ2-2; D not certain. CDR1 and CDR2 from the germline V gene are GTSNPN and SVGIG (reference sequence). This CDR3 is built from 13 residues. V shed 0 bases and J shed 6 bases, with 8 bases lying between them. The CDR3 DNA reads TGTGCCTGGAGTGTACTCCTCCCCGGGGAGCTGTTTTTT. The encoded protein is CAWSVLLPGELFF.